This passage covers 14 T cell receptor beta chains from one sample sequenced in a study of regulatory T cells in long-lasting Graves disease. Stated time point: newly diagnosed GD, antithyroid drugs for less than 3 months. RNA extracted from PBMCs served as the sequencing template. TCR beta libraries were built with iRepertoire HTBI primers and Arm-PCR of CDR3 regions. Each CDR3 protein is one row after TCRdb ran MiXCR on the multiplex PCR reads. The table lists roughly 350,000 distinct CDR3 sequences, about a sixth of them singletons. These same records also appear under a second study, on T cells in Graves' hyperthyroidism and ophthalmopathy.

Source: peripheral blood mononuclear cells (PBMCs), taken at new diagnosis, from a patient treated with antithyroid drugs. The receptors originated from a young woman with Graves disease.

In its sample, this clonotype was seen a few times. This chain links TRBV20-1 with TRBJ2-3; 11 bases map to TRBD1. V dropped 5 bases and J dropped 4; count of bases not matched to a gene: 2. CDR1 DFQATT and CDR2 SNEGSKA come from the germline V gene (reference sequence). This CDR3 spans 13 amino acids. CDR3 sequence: CSALDRGPDTQYF. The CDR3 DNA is TGCAGTGCTCTGGACAGGGGGCCAGATACGCAGTATTTT.

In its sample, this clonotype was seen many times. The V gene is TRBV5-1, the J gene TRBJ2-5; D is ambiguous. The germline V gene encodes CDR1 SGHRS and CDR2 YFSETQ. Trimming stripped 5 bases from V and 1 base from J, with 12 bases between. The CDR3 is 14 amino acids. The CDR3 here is CASRGSALQETQYF. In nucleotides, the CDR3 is TGCGCCAGCAGGGGAAGCGCCCTCCAAGAGACCCAGTACTTC.

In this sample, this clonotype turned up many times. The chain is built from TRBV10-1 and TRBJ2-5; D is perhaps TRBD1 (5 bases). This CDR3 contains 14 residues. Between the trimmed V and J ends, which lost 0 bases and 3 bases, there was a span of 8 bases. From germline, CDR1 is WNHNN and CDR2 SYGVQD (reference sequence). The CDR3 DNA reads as TGCGCCAGCAGTGAGTCCGAAGGGGAAGAGACCCAGTACTTC. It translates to CASSESEGEETQYF.

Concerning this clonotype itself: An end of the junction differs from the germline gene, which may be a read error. The CDR3 loop reads CASRGQLNTQAFF. CDR3 DNA sequence: TGTGCCAGCAGAGGACAGTTGAACACTCAAGCTTTCTTT. The chain employs TRBV3-1 and TRBJ1-1; the D gene is possibly TRBD1 (6 bases). This CDR3 spans 13 amino acids. CDR1 is LGHDT and CDR2 is YNNKEL in the germline V gene (reference sequence).

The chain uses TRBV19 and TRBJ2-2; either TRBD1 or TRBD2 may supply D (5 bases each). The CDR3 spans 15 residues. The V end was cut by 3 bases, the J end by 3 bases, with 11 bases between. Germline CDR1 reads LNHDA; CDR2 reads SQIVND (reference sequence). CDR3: CASSMVGAYTGELFF. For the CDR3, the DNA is TGTGCCAGTAGTATGGTCGGGGCCTACACCGGGGAGCTGTTTTTT.

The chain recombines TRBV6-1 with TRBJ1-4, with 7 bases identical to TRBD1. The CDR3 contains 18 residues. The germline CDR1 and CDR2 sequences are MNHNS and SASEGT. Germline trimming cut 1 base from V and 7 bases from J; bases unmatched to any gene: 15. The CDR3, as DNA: TGTGCCAGCAGTGAAGGGGGACAGCTATTGGGACGGGGTGAAAAACTGTTTTTT. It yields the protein CASSEGGQLLGRGEKLFF.

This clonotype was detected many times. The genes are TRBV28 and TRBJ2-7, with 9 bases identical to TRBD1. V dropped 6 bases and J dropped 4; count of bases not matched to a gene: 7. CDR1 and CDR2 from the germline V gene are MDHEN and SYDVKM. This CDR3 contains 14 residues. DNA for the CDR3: TGTGCCAGCAGCTACCCCGGGACAGGGTACGAGCAGTACTTC. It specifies CASSYPGTGYEQYF.

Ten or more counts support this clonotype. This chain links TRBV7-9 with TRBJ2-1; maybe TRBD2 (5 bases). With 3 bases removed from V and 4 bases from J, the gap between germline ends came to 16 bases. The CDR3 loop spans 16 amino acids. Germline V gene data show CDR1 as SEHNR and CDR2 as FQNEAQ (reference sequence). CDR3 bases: TGTGCCAGCAGCTTGAAGGAGAGCGGAGTATACAATGAGCAGTTCTTC. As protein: CASSLKESGVYNEQFF.

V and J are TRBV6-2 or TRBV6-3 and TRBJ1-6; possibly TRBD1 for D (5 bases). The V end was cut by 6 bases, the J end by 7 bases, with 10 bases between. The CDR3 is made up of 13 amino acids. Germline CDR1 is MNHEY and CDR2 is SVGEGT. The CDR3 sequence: CASSGTENSPLHF. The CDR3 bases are TGTGCCAGCAGCGGGACGGAGAATTCACCCCTCCACTTT.

The CDR3 spells CASSWMGRAEAFF. CDR3 DNA: TGCGCCAGCAGCTGGATGGGACGGGCTGAAGCTTTCTTT. J is TRBJ1-1 and V is TRBV5-1, with D perhaps TRBD1 (5 bases). This CDR3 spans 13 amino acids. The V and J ends lost 3 bases and 6 bases respectively, with 12 bases between them. In germline, CDR1 is SGHRS, CDR2 YFSETQ.

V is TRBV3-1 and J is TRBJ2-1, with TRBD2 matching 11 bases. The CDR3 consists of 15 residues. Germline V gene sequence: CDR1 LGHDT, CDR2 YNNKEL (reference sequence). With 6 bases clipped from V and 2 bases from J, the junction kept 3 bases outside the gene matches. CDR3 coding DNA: TGTGCCAGCAGTGAGACTAGCGGGACCTACAATGAGCAGTTCTTC. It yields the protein CASSETSGTYNEQFF.

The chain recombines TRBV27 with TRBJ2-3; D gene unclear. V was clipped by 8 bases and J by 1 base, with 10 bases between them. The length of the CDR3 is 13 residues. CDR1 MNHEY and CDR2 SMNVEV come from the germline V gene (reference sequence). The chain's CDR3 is CASSMTGTDTQYF. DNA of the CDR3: TGTGCCAGCTCCATGACGGGCACAGATACGCAGTATTTT.

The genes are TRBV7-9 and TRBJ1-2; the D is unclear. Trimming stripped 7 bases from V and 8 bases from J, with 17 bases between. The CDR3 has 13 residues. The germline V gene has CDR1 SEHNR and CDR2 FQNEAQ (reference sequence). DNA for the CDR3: TGTGCCAGCAAGAGGGTGGGTAAAGTCGGCTACACCTTC. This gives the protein CASKRVGKVGYTF. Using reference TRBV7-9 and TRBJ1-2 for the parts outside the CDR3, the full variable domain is DTGVSQNPRHKITKRGQNVTFRCDPISEHNRLYWYRQTLGQGPEFLTYFQNEAQLEKSRLLSDRFSAERPKGSFSTLEIQRTEQGDSAMYLCASKRVGKVGYTFGSGTRLTVV.

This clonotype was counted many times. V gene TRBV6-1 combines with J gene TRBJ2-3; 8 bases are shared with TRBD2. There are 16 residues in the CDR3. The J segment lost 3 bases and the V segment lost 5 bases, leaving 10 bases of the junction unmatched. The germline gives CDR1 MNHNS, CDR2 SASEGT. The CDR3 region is CASSPLSSGRTDTQYF. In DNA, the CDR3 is TGTGCCAGCAGTCCACTTTCGAGCGGGAGAACAGATACGCAGTATTTT.